One sample yielded the 25 T cell receptor beta chains listed below, sequenced in a study of blood T cell repertoires in COVID-19. Clones were sequenced by immunoSEQ multiplex PCR, and TCRdb holds only the in-frame ones, with some missing. The table has 150,000 to 200,000 clones, roughly 90% seen once. The specimen sequenced was peripheral blood. All receptors come from a man between 18 and 29 years old with COVID-19, enrolled during active disease.

The rearrangement joins TRBV6-5 to TRBJ1-2; 7 bases are shared with TRBD1. Trimming took 0 bases from V and 7 from J; bases not matched to a gene: 8. The CDR3 spans 15 residues. Germline V CDR1 and CDR2: MNHEY, SVGAGI. The CDR3 coding sequence is TGTGCCAGCAGTTACTCCGACAGGGCGACCGGTGGCTACACCTTC. Protein sequence: CASSYSDRATGGYTF.

The rearrangement uses TRBV10-3 and TRBJ2-1; 7 bases match TRBD2. Unmatched junction bases numbered 4, after V lost 5 bases and J lost 0 bases. The germline gives CDR1 ENHRY, CDR2 SYGVKD. The CDR3 spans 15 residues. The CDR3 sequence is CAISPGTISYNEQFF. CDR3 DNA: TGTGCCATCAGTCCCGGGACTATCTCCTACAATGAGCAGTTCTTC.

The chain has TRBV30 and TRBJ2-7; 7 nucleotides align to TRBD1. Germline CDR1 GTSNPN, CDR2 SVGIG (reference sequence). The J segment lost 0 bases and the V segment lost 4 bases, leaving 3 bases of the junction unmatched. The CDR3 runs 13 residues. The CDR3 loop reads CAWTRDSSYEQYF. The DNA for the CDR3 is TGTGCCTGGACACGGGACAGCTCCTACGAGCAGTACTTC.

The V and J genes are TRBV7-2 and TRBJ1-5; maybe TRBD1 (5 bases). V lost 7 bases to trimming and J lost 0 bases, with 10 bases between them. This CDR3 contains 14 residues. The germline V gene encodes CDR1 SGHTA and CDR2 FQGNSA. CDR3 region: CASTLDSSNQPQHF. The CDR3 bases are TGTGCCAGCACCCTAGACAGTAGCAATCAGCCCCAGCATTTT. The full variable domain, with the rest looked up from reference TRBV7-2 and TRBJ1-5, is GAGVSQSPSNKVTEKGKDVELRCDPISGHTALYWYRQSLGQGLEFLIYFQGNSAPDKSGLPSDRFSAERTGGSVSTLTIQRTQQEDSAVYLCASTLDSSNQPQHFGDGTRLSIL.

This clone was detected once. J is TRBJ2-5 and V is TRBV24-1, with 8 nucleotides matching TRBD2. The trim removed 4 bases at V and 4 bases at J, leaving 4 bases unmatched. Germline-derived CDR1 and CDR2 are KGHDR and SFDVKD. This CDR3 has 14 amino acids. The CDR3: CATSEVGRGETQYF. The CDR3 DNA reads TGTGCCACCAGTGAAGTCGGGAGGGGAGAGACCCAGTACTTC.

This chain joins TRBV14 and TRBJ2-3; D is uncertain. This CDR3 region has 14 residues. V lost 0 bases and J 2 bases, leaving 6 bases between the germline ends. The germline gives CDR1 SGHDN, CDR2 FVKESK. Here the CDR3 reads CASSQDLYTDTQYF. The CDR3 bases are TGTGCCAGCAGCCAAGATCTGTACACAGATACGCAGTATTTT.

This chain joins TRBV15 and TRBJ2-1; 7 positions agree with TRBD2. Per the germline V gene, CDR1 is LNHNV and CDR2 is YYDKDF (reference sequence). Trimming removed 0 bases from V and 10 bases from J; junction bases left unmatched: 9. The CDR3 has 15 residues. CDR3 in DNA: TGTGCCACCAGCAGAGAGGAGGGAGGGCCCGACGAGCAGTTCTTC. Its protein is CATSREEGGPDEQFF.

This chain uses TRBV11-2 with TRBJ1-1; no firm D call. This CDR3 has 16 amino acids. V was shortened by 0 bases and J by 8 bases, with 19 bases between the two germline ends. Per the germline V gene, CDR1 is SGHAT and CDR2 is FQNNGV. The CDR3 protein is CASSLDLAGSGVEAFF. The CDR3 nucleotides read TGTGCCAGCAGCTTAGATCTGGCGGGATCTGGGGTGGAAGCTTTCTTT.

The rearrangement joins TRBV18 to TRBJ1-2; TRBD1 matches at 7 bases. The V and J ends lost 2 bases and 7 bases, in that order; junction bases with no gene match: 16. CDR1 and CDR2 from the germline V gene are KGHSH and LQKENI. The CDR3 is 17 residues long. The CDR3 DNA reads TGTGCCAGCTCACCAGATTTCACAGGGGAGCGTTCGCGTGGCTACACCTTC. This codes for CASSPDFTGERSRGYTF.

The chain employs TRBV4-2 and TRBJ2-7; maybe TRBD2 (7 bases). Germline assignment: CDR1 LGHNA and CDR2 YNFKEQ. V dropped 4 bases and J dropped 1 base, with 23 bases sitting between them. This CDR3 region has 18 residues. The CDR3 coding sequence is TGTGCCAGCAGCCTCAAACAGGGAAGCGGGACTGTATCCTACGAGCAGTACTTC. It translates to CASSLKQGSGTVSYEQYF.

J is TRBJ1-3 and V is TRBV6-5; perhaps TRBD1 as D (5 bases). V was clipped by 2 bases and J by 1 base, with 12 bases between them. Germline assignment: CDR1 MNHEY and CDR2 SVGAGI. This CDR3 is 16 amino acids long. The CDR3: CASSYAQSGSGNTIYF. Here the CDR3 DNA reads TGTGCCAGCAGTTACGCCCAGTCAGGGTCTGGAAACACCATATATTTT.

V usage is TRBV7-5 and J usage is TRBJ2-1; the listed D gene, TRBD1, was not tested against the DNA. TRBV7-5 corresponds to a pseudogene. There are 18 residues in the CDR3. The CDR3 protein is CARSWGPATGGICNEQFF. Here the CDR3 DNA reads TGTGCCAGAAGCTGGGGACCTGCGACAGGGGGCATTTGCAATGAGCAGTTCTTC.

As DNA, the CDR3 is TGTGCCAGCAGCGTACCCCCTGGACAGGACTACGAGCAGTACTTC. Protein: CASSVPPGQDYEQYF. The V and J genes are TRBV7-8 and TRBJ2-7; 7 bases line up with TRBD1. The CDR3 consists of 15 residues. Germline V lookup: CDR1 SGHVS, CDR2 FQNEAQ. After removal of 5 bases from V and 3 bases from J, the junction contained 10 bases not matched to a gene.

This rearrangement joins TRBV18 to TRBJ1-2; 7 bases are shared with TRBD1. The germline V gene has CDR1 KGHSH and CDR2 LQKENI. This CDR3 is built from 17 residues. Losses at the gene ends were 2 bases for V and 0 bases for J; bases not matched to a gene: 9. CDR3 nucleotide sequence: TGTGCCAGCTCACCAGTCGGGACAGCGGTTGCTAACTATGGCTACACCTTC. It translates to CASSPVGTAVANYGYTF.

This sequence joins TRBV5-4 and TRBJ1-1, with a tentative D call TRBD1 (6 bases). Deletions cut 4 bases from V and 3 bases from J, with 22 bases between. The CDR3 is made up of 17 amino acids. Germline assignment: CDR1 SGHNT and CDR2 YYREEE (reference sequence). The CDR3 DNA reads as TGTGCCAGCAGCCCTCCCGAAGGGGGAAGGGTGGACACTGAAGCTTTCTTT. This sequence encodes CASSPPEGGRVDTEAFF.

This clone was found a few times. The genes are TRBV27 and TRBJ1-2, with 8 nucleotides matching TRBD1. The CDR3 extends over 13 amino acids. J lost 7 bases, V lost 5 bases, and 6 bases had no gene match. Germline V gene data show CDR1 as MNHEY and CDR2 as SMNVEV (reference sequence). Here the CDR3 reads CASSPDRGAGYTF. CDR3 sequence (DNA): TGTGCCAGCAGTCCCGACAGGGGCGCTGGCTACACCTTC.

The genes are TRBV5-8 and TRBJ2-1, with 8 bases matching TRBD2. With V trimmed by 4 bases and J by 6 bases, 9 bases remained unmatched. There are 15 residues in the CDR3. Germline CDR1 and CDR2: SGHTS and YDEGEE. CDR3: CASSPGLEVPNEQFF. The CDR3 DNA reads as TGTGCCAGCAGCCCGGGACTAGAAGTTCCCAATGAGCAGTTCTTC.

The V and J genes are TRBV7-2 and TRBJ1-3; no reliable D call. Looked up from germline, CDR1 is SGHTA and CDR2 is FQGNSA. V was pared by 11 bases and J by 0 bases, with 11 bases between. The CDR3 extends over 13 amino acids. The CDR3 DNA reads TGTGCCGGGAGGGCGGACTCTGGAAACACCATATATTTT. This gives the protein CAGRADSGNTIYF.

This chain connects TRBV3-1 (or the pseudogene TRBV3-2) to TRBJ2-7, with D tentatively TRBD2 (6 bases). Looked up from germline, CDR1 is LGHDT and CDR2 is YNNKEL (reference sequence). The CDR3 contains 14 residues. Trimming took 1 base from V and 3 from J, leaving 10 bases between them. The CDR3 protein is CASSQGWGDYEQYF. CDR3 DNA sequence: TGTGCCAGCAGCCAAGGATGGGGGGACTACGAGCAGTACTTC.

This chain links TRBV2 with TRBJ2-7, with a possible D match to TRBD2 (7 bases). The V gene's germline CDR1 is SNHLY and CDR2 FYNNEI. Between the trimmed V and J ends, which lost 2 bases and 7 bases, there was a span of 15 bases. The CDR3 is made up of 14 amino acids. The CDR3 here is CASSERGGRSEQYF. The CDR3, as DNA: TGTGCCAGCAGTGAAAGGGGGGGAAGATCAGAGCAGTACTTC.

This clone turned up a few times. The V call is TRBV13, the J call TRBJ1-1; tentatively, D is TRBD1 (6 bases). Trimming shortened V by 1 base and J by 0 bases, and 18 bases separated the two germline ends. The germline gives CDR1 PRHDT, CDR2 FYEKMQ (reference sequence). This CDR3 is built from 18 residues. CDR3 sequence: CASSLAQGTGEMNTEAFF. Here the CDR3 DNA reads TGTGCCAGCAGCTTAGCCCAGGGGACCGGGGAGATGAACACTGAAGCTTTCTTT.

The J gene is TRBJ2-1, the V gene TRBV6-6; 9 nucleotides align to TRBD2. V trimming: 8 bases; J trimming: 3 bases; junction bases outside the gene matches: 2. This CDR3 comprises 13 residues. Germline assignment: CDR1 MNHNY and CDR2 SVGAGI (reference sequence). As DNA, the CDR3 is TGTGCCAGCGCGACTAGCGGCTACAATGAGCAGTTCTTC. Protein: CASATSGYNEQFF.

The chain carries TRBV15 and TRBJ2-7; no firm D call. There are 17 residues in the CDR3. Germline CDR1 LNHNV, CDR2 YYDKDF (reference sequence). Trimming stripped 0 bases from V and 7 bases from J, with 22 bases between. This CDR3 reads CATSRDRSSSTTREQYF. The CDR3 DNA reads TGTGCCACCAGCAGAGATCGGTCTTCCTCCACTACGAGGGAGCAGTACTTC.

The rearrangement links TRBV19 to TRBJ1-5; possible D gene TRBD1, 5 bases. The CDR3 is made up of 15 amino acids. Germline-derived CDR1 and CDR2 are LNHDA and SQIVND (reference sequence). Deletions cut 7 bases from V and 6 bases from J, with 19 bases between. The CDR3 bases are TGTGCCAGTACCGACCGGTGGGGGGACTTTCAGCCCCAGCATTTT. Residues: CASTDRWGDFQPQHF.

The chain employs TRBV7-2 and TRBJ1-5, with TRBD1 as a possible D gene (5 bases). The V and J ends lost 6 bases and 4 bases respectively, with 10 bases between them. CDR3 length: 13 amino acids. Germline loops: CDR1 SGHTA, CDR2 FQGNSA. CDR3 coding DNA: TGTGCCAGCAGTCTAAGGGGAAATCAGCCCCAGCATTTT. This codes for CASSLRGNQPQHF.